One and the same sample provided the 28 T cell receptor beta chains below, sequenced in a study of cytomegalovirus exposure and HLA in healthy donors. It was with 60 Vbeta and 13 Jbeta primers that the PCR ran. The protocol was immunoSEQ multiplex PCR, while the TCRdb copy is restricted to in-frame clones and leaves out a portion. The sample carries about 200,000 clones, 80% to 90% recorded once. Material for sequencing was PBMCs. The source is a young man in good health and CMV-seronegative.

The CDR3 region has the DNA TGTGCCAGCAGTTACGGGGGACACTCTGGCTACACCTTC. Amino acids: CASSYGGHSGYTF. The chain uses TRBV6-5 and TRBJ1-2; a weak D match, TRBD1 (6 bases). The CDR3 covers 13 residues. The V and J ends lost 2 bases and 7 bases respectively, with 11 bases between them. The germline V gene encodes CDR1 MNHEY and CDR2 SVGAGI.

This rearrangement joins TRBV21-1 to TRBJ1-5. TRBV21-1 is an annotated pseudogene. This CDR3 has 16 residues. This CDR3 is CASTEAGSHSNQPQHF. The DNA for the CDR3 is TGTGCCAGCACCGAGGCCGGGTCTCATAGCAATCAGCCCCAGCATTTT.

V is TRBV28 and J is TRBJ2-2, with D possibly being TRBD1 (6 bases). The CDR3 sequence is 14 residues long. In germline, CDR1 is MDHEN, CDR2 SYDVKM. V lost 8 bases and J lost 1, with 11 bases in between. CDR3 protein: CASLPTGNTGELFF. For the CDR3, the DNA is TGTGCCAGCCTACCGACAGGGAACACCGGGGAGCTGTTTTTT.

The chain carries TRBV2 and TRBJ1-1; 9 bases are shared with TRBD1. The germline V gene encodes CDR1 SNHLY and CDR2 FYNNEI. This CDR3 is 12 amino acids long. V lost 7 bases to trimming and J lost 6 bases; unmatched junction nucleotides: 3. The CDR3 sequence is CASMDRGAEAFF. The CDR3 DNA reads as TGTGCCAGCATGGACAGGGGAGCTGAAGCTTTCTTT.

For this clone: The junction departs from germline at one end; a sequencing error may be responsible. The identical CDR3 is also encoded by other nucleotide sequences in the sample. The DNA of the CDR3 is TGCGCCAGCAGTGCCAGGACAGTTAATTCACCCCTCCACTTT. This translates into CASSARTVNSPLHF. V and J are TRBV27 and TRBJ1-6; D possibly corresponds to TRBD1 (6 bases). There are 14 residues in the CDR3. The germline V gene has CDR1 MNHEY and CDR2 SMNVEV (reference sequence).

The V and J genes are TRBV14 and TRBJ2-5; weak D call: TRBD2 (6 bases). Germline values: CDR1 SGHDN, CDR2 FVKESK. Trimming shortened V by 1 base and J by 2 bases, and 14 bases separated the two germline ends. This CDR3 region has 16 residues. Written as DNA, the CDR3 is TGTGCCAGCAGCCAAGGAACGGGGGTATATCAAGAGACCCAGTACTTC. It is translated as CASSQGTGVYQETQYF.

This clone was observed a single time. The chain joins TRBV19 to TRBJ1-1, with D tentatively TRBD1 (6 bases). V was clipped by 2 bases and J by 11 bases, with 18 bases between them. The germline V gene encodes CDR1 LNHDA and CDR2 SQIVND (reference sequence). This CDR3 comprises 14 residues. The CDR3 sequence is CASSIKDSPVPAFF. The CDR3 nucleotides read TGTGCCAGTAGTATAAAGGACAGTCCGGTGCCTGCTTTCTTT.

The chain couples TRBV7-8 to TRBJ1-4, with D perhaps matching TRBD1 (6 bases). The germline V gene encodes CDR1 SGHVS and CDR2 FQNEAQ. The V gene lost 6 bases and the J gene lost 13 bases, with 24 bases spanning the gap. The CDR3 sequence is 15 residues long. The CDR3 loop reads CASSNRDSALRRLFF. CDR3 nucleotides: TGTGCCAGCAGTAACAGGGATTCCGCCCTCCGGAGACTGTTTTTT. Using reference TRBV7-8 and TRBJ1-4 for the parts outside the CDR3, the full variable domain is GAGVSQSPRYKVAKRGQDVALRCDPISGHVSLFWYQQALGQGPEFLTYFQNEAQLDKSGLPSDRFFAERPEGSVSTLKIQRTQQEDSAVYLCASSNRDSALRRLFFGSGTQLSVL.

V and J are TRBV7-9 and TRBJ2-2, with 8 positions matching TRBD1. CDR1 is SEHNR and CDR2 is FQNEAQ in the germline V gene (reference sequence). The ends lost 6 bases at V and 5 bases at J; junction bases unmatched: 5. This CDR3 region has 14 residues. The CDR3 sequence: CASSKTGETGELFF. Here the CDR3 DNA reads TGTGCCAGCAGTAAGACAGGGGAAACCGGGGAGCTGTTTTTT.

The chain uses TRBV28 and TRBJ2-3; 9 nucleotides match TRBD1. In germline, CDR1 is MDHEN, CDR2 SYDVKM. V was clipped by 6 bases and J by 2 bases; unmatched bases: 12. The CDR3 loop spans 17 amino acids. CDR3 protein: CASSRDRARQVTDTQYF. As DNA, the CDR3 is TGTGCCAGCAGCCGGGACAGGGCACGCCAGGTCACAGATACGCAGTATTTT. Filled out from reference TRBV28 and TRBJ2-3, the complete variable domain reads DVKVTQSSRYLVKRTGEKVFLECVQDMDHENMFWYRQDPGLGLRLIYFSYDVKMKEKGDIPEGYSVSREKKERFSLILESASTNQTSMYLCASSRDRARQVTDTQYFGPGTRLTVL.

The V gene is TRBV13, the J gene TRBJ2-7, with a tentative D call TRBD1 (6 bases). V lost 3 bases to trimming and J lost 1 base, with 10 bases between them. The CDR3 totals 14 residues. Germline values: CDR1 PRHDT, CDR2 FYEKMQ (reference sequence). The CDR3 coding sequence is TGTGCCAGCAGCTTCCGACAGGTGTCCTACGAGCAGTACTTC. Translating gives CASSFRQVSYEQYF. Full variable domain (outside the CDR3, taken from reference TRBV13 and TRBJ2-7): AAGVIQSPRHLIKEKRETATLKCYPIPRHDTVYWYQQGPGQDPQFLISFYEKMQSDKGSIPDRFSAQQFSDYHSELNMSSLELGDSALYFCASSFRQVSYEQYFGPGTRLTVT.

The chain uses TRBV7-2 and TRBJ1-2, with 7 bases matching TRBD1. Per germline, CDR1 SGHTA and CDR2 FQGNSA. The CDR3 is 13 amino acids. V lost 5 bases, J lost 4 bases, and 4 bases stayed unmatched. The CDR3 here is CASSQDRFYGYTF. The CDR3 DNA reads TGTGCCAGCAGCCAGGACAGGTTCTATGGCTACACCTTC.

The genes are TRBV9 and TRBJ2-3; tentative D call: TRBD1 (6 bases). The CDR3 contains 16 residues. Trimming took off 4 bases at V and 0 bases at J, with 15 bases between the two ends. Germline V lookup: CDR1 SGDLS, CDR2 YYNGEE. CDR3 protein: CASSPETGYSTDTQYF. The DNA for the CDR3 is TGTGCCAGCAGCCCCGAAACAGGGTACAGCACAGATACGCAGTATTTT.

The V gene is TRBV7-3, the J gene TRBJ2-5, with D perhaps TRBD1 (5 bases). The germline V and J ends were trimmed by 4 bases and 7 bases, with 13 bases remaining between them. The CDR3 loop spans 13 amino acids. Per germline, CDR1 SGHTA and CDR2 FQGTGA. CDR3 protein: CASSSQVQGTQYF. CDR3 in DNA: TGTGCCAGCAGCTCCCAGGTCCAGGGGACCCAGTACTTC.

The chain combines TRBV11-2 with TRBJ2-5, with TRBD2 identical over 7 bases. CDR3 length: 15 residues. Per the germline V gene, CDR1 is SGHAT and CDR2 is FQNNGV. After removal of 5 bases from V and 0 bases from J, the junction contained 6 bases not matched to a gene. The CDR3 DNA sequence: TGTGCCAGCAGCGCCTCCGGGACTAACCAAGAGACCCAGTACTTC. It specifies CASSASGTNQETQYF.

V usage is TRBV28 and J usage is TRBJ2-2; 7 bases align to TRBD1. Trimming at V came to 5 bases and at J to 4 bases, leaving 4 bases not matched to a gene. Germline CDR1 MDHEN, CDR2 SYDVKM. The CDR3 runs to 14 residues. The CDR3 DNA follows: TGTGCCAGCAGTCACAGGGGTGGCACCGGGGAGCTGTTTTTT. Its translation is CASSHRGGTGELFF.

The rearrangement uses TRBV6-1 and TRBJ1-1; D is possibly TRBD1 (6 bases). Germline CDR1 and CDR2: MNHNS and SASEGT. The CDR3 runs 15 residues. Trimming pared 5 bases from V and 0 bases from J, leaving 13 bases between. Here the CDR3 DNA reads TGTGCCAGCAGTCCACAGGGATCGCTGAACACTGAAGCTTTCTTT. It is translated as CASSPQGSLNTEAFF.

The CDR3 protein is CASSLGSQAGELFF. The CDR3 DNA reads TGTGCCAGCAGCTTAGGTAGTCAAGCCGGGGAGCTGTTTTTT. The rearrangement uses TRBV7-8 and TRBJ2-2; D call uncertain. Germline V gene lookup returns CDR1 SGHVS and CDR2 FQNEAQ. The CDR3 has 14 amino acids. Trimming took 1 base from V and 6 from J, leaving 9 bases between them.

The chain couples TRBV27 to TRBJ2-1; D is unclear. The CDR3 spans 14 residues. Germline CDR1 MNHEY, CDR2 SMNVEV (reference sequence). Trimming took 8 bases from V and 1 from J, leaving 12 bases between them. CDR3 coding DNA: TGTGCCAGCGGAGATAGTAGGTCCTACAATGAGCAGTTCTTC. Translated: CASGDSRSYNEQFF.

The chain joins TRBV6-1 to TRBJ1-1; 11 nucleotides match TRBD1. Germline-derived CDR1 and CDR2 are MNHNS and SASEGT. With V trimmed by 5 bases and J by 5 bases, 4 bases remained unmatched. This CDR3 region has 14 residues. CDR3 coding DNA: TGTGCCAGCAGTAAGGACAGGGGGCTGACTGAAGCTTTCTTT. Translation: CASSKDRGLTEAFF.

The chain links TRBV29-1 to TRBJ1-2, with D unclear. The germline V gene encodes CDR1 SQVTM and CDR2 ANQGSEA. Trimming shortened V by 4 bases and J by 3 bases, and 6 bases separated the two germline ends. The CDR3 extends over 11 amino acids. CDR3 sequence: CSVVADYGYTF. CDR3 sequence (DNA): TGCAGCGTTGTGGCGGACTATGGCTACACCTTC.

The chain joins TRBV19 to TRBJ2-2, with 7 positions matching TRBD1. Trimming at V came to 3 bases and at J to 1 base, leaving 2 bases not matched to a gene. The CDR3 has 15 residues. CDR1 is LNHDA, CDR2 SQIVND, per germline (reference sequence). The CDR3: CASSIRTGNTGELFF. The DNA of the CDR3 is TGTGCCAGTAGTATTAGGACAGGGAACACCGGGGAGCTGTTTTTT.

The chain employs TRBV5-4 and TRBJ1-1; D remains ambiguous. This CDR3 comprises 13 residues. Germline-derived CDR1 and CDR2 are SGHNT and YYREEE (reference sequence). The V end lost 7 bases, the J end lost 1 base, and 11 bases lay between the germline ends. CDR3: CASSINSNTEAFF. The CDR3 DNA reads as TGTGCCAGCTCCATCAACTCGAACACTGAAGCTTTCTTT. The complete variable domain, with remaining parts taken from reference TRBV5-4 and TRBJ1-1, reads ETGVTQSPTHLIKTRGQQVTLRCSSQSGHNTVSWYQQALGQGPQFIFQYYREEENGRGNFPPRFSGLQFPNYSSELNVNALELDDSALYLCASSINSNTEAFFGQGTRLTVV.

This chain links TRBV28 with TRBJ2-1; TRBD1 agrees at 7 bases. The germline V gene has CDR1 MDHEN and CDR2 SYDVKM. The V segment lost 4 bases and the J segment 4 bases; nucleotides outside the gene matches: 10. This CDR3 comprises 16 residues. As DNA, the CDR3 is TGTGCCAGCAGTTCTATCACAGGGGCTGGGTACAATGAGCAGTTCTTC. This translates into CASSSITGAGYNEQFF.

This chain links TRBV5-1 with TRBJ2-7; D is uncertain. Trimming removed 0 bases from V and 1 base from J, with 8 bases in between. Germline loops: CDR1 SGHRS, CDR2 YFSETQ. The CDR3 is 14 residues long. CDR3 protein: CASSLGGSSYEQYF. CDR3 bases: TGCGCCAGCAGCTTGGGTGGCTCTTCCTACGAGCAGTACTTC.

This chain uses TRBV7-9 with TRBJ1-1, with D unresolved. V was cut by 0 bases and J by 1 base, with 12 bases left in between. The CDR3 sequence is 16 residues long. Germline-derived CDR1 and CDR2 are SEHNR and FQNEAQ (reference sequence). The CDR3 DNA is TGTGCCAGCAGCTTAGCAGTCGGGGTCAAGAACACTGAAGCTTTCTTT. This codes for CASSLAVGVKNTEAFF.

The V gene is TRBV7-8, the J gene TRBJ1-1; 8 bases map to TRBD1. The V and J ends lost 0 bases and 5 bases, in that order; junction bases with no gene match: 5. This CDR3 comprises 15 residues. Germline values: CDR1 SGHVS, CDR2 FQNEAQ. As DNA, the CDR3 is TGTGCCAGCAGCTTAGCGGCCAGGGGGCATACTGAAGCTTTCTTT. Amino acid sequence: CASSLAARGHTEAFF. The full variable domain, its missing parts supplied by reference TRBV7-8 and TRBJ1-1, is GAGVSQSPRYKVAKRGQDVALRCDPISGHVSLFWYQQALGQGPEFLTYFQNEAQLDKSGLPSDRFFAERPEGSVSTLKIQRTQQEDSAVYLCASSLAARGHTEAFFGQGTRLTVV.

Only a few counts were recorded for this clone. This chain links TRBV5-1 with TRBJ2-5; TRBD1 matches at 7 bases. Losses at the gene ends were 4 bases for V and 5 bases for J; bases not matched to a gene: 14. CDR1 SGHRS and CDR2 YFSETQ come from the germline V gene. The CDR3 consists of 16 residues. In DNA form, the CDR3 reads TGCGCCAGCAGCGAACAGGGACAGTTAGCGTATGAGACCCAGTACTTC. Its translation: CASSEQGQLAYETQYF.